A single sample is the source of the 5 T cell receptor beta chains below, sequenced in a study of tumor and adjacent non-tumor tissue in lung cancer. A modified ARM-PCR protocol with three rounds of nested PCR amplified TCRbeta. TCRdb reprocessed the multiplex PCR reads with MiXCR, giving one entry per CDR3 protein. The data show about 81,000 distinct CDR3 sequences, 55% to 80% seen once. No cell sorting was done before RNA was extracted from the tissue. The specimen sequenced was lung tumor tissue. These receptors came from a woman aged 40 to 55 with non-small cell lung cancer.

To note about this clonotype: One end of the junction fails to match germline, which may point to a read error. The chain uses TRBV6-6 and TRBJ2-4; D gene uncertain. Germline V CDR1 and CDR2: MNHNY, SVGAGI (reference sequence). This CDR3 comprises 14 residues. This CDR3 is CASSPDSTNNIQNF. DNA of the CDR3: TGTGCCAGCAGCCCAGACTCGACCAATAACATTCAGAACTTC.

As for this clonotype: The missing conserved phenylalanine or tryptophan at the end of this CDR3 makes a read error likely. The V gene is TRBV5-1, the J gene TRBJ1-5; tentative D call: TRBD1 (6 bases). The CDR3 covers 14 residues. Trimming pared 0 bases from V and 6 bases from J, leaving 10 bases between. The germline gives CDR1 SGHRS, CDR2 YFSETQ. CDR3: CASSLEGGGQPQHS. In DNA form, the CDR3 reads TGCGCCAGCAGCTTGGAAGGGGGAGGTCAGCCCCAGCATTCT.

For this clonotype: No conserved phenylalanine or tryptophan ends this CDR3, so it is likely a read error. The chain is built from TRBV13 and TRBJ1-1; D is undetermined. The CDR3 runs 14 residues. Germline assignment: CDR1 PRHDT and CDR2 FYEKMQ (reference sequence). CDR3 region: CASSPVAVKTEAFS. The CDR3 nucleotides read TGTGCCAGCAGCCCGGTGGCAGTGAAGACTGAAGCTTTCTCT.

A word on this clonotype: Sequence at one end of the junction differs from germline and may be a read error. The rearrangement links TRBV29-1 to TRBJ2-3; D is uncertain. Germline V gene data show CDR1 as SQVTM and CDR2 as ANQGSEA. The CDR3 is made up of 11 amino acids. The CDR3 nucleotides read TGCAGCACACCTTCTGGAGATATGCAGTATTTT. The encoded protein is CSTPSGDMQYF.

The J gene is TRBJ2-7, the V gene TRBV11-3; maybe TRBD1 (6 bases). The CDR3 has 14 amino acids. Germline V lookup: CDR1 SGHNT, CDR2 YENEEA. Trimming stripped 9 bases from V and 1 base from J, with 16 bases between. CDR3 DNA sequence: TGTGCCAGAAGTCCCGAACAGGGTTCCTACGAGCAGTACTTC. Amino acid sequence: CARSPEQGSYEQYF.